This TCR beta chain was obtained from a study of cytomegalovirus exposure and HLA in healthy donors (dated by TCRdb to the late 2010s). Background on the whole study: According to an earlier analysis of a few hundred of the donors, about 179 million T cells yielded roughly 110 million unique TCR beta sequences and 276 Gb of sequence data. About 320 gigabases of sequencing data and some 85 million unique TCR sequences were included in an early release covering about 700 HLA-typed donors. The genetic ancestry cluster associated with self-reported Caucasian donors included over 80% of the 398 genotyped donors. The study was designed to test whether signatures of past pathogen exposure could be identified by cataloging public T cell receptors. Using immunosequencing, the study profiled T cell repertoires from 500 to 800 subjects and related those repertoires to cytomegalovirus serostatus. Along with the roughly 670-subject first cohort, a separate validation cohort of over 90 different subjects was used. High-throughput TCR immunosequencing, statistical association of individual TCRs with disease status, and machine learning were combined to predict cytomegalovirus infection status. A later analysis re-examined previously published TCR beta repertoires from about 670 donors and added high-resolution HLA genotyping to investigate patterns of TCR occurrence. The later analysis used no new phenotypic data to find candidate immune exposures, relying instead on TCR beta sequences and their occurrence across donors. In an earlier analysis of around 540 of the donors, high-throughput TCR beta sequencing was used to judge whether each TCR beta V gene segment behaved as functional or pseudogenic. Donor age, sex, ethnicity and CMV serostatus were collected together with the repertoire data. Genome-wide SNP genotypes for about 60% of the roughly 670 donors were used in a later genetic analysis, which treated that subset as a discovery cohort. Every repertoire in the discovery cohort had been generated on one and the same sequencing platform. HLA typing included class I and class II loci at four-digit resolution. Typing coverage differed by locus: A, B, C, DRB1 and DQB1 were typed in roughly 629-630 donors, DQA1 in approximately 520, DPA1 in some 570, and DPB1 in 400 to 480. Roughly five DR-DQ haplotypes were handled as single units for association and clustering, since linkage in the cohort was strong. On average, roughly 240,000 unique TCR beta nucleotide sequences were sequenced per donor among about 400 genotyped donors of the cohort, with 15% to 20% of those sequences being non-productive.

In regard to this clone: Its antigen is unknown. No base quality information exists; no much larger clone differs at one position.

From its cysteine to its phenylalanine, the CDR3 spans 15 amino acids. Only CDR3 DNA is held: 45 bases, read in frame from base 1. Taken from the germline V gene, the CDR1 and CDR2 loops are MNHEY and SVGAGI. The junction shows trimming of 7 bases on V and 4 bases on J, plus 17 bases between the germline ends. The protocol used for the library was the immunoSEQ multiplex PCR assay. For the multiplex PCR, a mixture combining 60 forward primers for TCR Vbeta segments and 13 reverse primers for TCR Jbeta segments was used. A multiplex PCR assay on genomic DNA amplified the CDR3 region of rearranged TCR beta genes. On the Illumina HiSeq System, the amplified TCR beta libraries were sequenced as 87-base-pair reads. As for how the authors treated the data: A later analysis counted around 72 million unique TCR beta chains across the 650 to 700 repertoires, and some 11 million of these chains were shared by at least two donors. Raw reads were error-corrected and collapsed into unique sequences with a nearest-neighbor algorithm that merged closely related sequences to remove PCR and sequencing errors. To assign V, D and J gene segments, CDR3 sequences were aligned to IMGT reference sequences. For a sequence to be retained, a match of at least six nucleotides was required to both a V gene segment and a J gene segment. A rearrangement was called productive if the CDR3 had no stop codons and remained in frame with V and J, and every other rearrangement was called non-productive. CDR3 was defined by IMGT convention, running from the second conserved V-encoded cysteine to the conserved J-encoded phenylalanine. Sequences without an unambiguous match to a single V gene segment were excluded from the earlier analysis of several hundred of the donors. In an earlier analysis of 450 to 700 of the donors, V segments were called functional above 56.7% productive rearrangements and were called segregating when the between-donor standard deviation exceeded 5%. A statistical classification framework was built to diagnose cytomegalovirus status from the catalog of TCR beta chain sequences. A later analysis assigned V and J genes by comparing TCR nucleotide sequences with IMGT/GENE-DB human TR gene sequences. The TCRdist pipeline was used in a later analysis to assign CDR3 sequences and most-parsimonious VDJ recombination scenarios. In a later analysis, each TCR beta chain was defined by its CDR3 amino acid sequence together with its V-gene family, and reads without a unique V-gene family were excluded. In a later analysis, 500 to 650 highly shared, low-generation-probability nucleotide sequences were removed to address suspected cross-contamination and a sequencing artifact. In a later analysis, a clonal expansion index for each public chain was calculated from normalized within-repertoire ranks of inferred template counts. In a later analysis, generation probabilities were computed with a VDJ recombination model fitted to out-of-frame rearrangements, and the resulting probabilities were checked against IGoR. Hypergeometric tests were used in a later analysis to score TCR-TCR, TCR-HLA and TCR-CMV co-occurrence, with a repertoire-size bias correction applied to the TCR pairs. In a later analysis, false discovery rates were estimated by permuting HLA or CMV assignments 20 times. In a later analysis, co-occurring TCRs were grouped with DBSCAN, and TCRdist sequence similarity was added when clustering was performed within HLA-allele-positive subsets. Repertoires with fewer than 30,000 or more than 120,000 public chains were left out of co-occurrence clustering, as were four to six repertoires with anomalous nucleotide sharing. TCRdb stores this immuneACCESS table with in-frame sequences only. Part of the clones is absent; in the studies checked, under half of the shortfall reflects unresolved V genes, and no reason is known for the rest. D and trimming come from the DNA, and the V and J calls and clone size come from that table. This sample holds about 180,000 clones; roughly four fifths were observed only once. The leading ten clones occupy about 2.2% of the sample.

The cohort consisted of 600 to 750 healthy bone marrow donors. All cohort members were sampled while nominally healthy, although unrecorded immune exposures were likely present. The donor tested CMV seronegative and was one of the 352 seronegative cohort members. A peripheral blood sample was collected from each donor, and TCR beta sequencing was performed on peripheral blood mononuclear cells. The Qiagen DNeasy Blood Extraction Kit was used to extract genomic DNA from the blood cell samples. Study-wide conclusions, independent of this receptor: When HLA alleles, especially DR and DQ, strongly co-occurred, TCR associations were difficult to assign to individual alleles. The classifier was reported to diagnose cytomegalovirus status with high specificity and sensitivity in both the original and validation cohorts. Linkage disequilibrium might explain the correlated functional status among segregating V segments, but an unknown experimental factor could not be excluded. The cohort was sequenced for TCR beta chains only, and without alpha or paired-chain data the features that could be detected were limited. A total of 164 TCR beta chains were listed by the study as associated with cytomegalovirus. Immune exposure information for the cohort was limited to CMV serostatus. The authors suggested that the approach could potentially be extended to other disease states and immunological phenotypes. Most CMV-associated TCR beta chains appeared to be HLA-restricted in a later analysis, and the HLA associations seemed to be driven largely by CMV exposure. In a later genetic analysis, a missense DCLRE1C variant was associated with V-gene and J-gene trimming of TCR beta chains, and the association was replicated in an independent cohort. In a later analysis, the rate of TCR association differed among HLA loci, with DRB1 alleles having the most associated TCRs and HLA-C alleles having the fewest. Compared with equally common non-associated chains, HLA-associated TCR beta chains in a later analysis were more clonally expanded and had lower generation probabilities. According to a later analysis, parvovirus B19, influenza, CMV and Epstein-Barr virus appeared linked to several top co-occurrence clusters. A few of the identified cytomegalovirus-associated TCR beta chains were confirmed in vitro to be specific for cytomegalovirus antigens. Most TCR sequences were observed very rarely across donors, whereas some public TCRs were present in many individuals. In a later analysis, some 18,000 TCR beta sequences were associated with specific HLA alleles at a false discovery rate of 0.05. Because HLA typing was missing for some donors at each locus, association tests included only the typed subset. A further reported finding was that TCR beta sequences accurately predicted the HLA-A and HLA-B alleles for most subjects in the first cohort. A cluster of highly shared sequence variants was judged likely to be a technical artifact of the sequencing pipeline. An earlier analysis of some 590 of the donors showed that most TCR beta V segments appeared in productive rearrangements either about 87% or about 30% of the time, which broadly matched IMGT annotations. According to a later genetic analysis, donors in an Asian-associated ancestry cluster had fewer N-insertions in productive TCRs than the roughly 700-donor mean. The 87-base-pair reads could not distinguish some IMGT-functional V segments, including TRBV6-2 and TRBV6-3, so those segments were excluded. Sequencing depth was assumed to be roughly uniform across donors in the presence/absence analyses, though that assumption may not hold. Because counts were too low, around 17 rarely observed V segments, including chromosome 9 orphons, were left out of the earlier analysis of about 620 of the donors.

Sequencing used PBMCs. The rearrangement joined TRBV6-5 to TRBJ1-3; TRBD1 is perhaps the D gene, given 6 matching bases. This TCR came from a woman in her twenties or thirties in good health and CMV-seronegative. The nucleotide sequence is TGTGCCAGCACTCCCCACGGGGGGCCAGGAAACACCATATATTTT. The translation is CASTPHGGPGNTIYF.